The table lists the clone carrying this T cell receptor (beta chain) with a count of one. Its antigen is not known. Profiling relied on immunoSEQ multiplex PCR, and the TCRdb table lists in-frame clones only, not all of them. The sample lists several hundred clones; approximately 25% were seen once. This record belongs to a study of T cells in localized non-small cell lung cancer. Study results and limitations: Density of T cells in blood, when higher, went with longer overall survival.

The material was lung tumor tissue, obtained before any cancer treatment. The sequence was collected from a male donor at least 60 years old with stage III squamous cell lung carcinoma.

CDR3 amino acids: CSVAASADSGTQYF. Here the CDR3 DNA reads TGCAGCGTTGCGGCTAGCGCGGACTCGGGGACCCAGTACTTC. This chain joins TRBV29-1 and TRBJ2-5, with D possibly TRBD2 on 6 matching bases. Trimming shortened V by 4 bases and J by 7 bases, and 19 bases separated the two germline ends. The CDR3 runs 14 residues. Per germline, CDR1 SQVTM and CDR2 ANQGSEA.